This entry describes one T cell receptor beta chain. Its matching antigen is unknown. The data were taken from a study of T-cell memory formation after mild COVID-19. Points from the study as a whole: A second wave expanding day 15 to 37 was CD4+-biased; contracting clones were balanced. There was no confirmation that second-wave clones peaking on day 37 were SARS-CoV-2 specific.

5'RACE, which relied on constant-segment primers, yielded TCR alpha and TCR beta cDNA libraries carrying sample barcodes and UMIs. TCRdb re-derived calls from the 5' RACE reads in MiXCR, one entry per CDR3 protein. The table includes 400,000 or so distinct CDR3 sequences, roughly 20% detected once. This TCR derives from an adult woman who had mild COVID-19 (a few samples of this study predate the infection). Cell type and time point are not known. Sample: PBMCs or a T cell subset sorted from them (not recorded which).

CDR3: CASSYGLAETQYF. The CDR3 DNA sequence: TGTGCCAGCAGTTACGGACTAGCGGAGACCCAGTACTTC. The chain uses TRBV6-2 or TRBV6-3 and TRBJ2-5; 9 bases agree with TRBD2. CDR3 size: 13 residues. After removal of 2 bases from V and 5 bases from J, the junction contained 0 bases not matched to a gene. Germline V gives CDR1 MNHEY, CDR2 SVGEGT.